The 10 T cell receptor beta chains below all came from one sample that was sequenced in a study of Ad26.COV2.S vaccination and SARS-CoV-2 variants (dated by TCRdb to about 2021). The library came from the immunoSEQ multiplex PCR assay. TCRdb took over this immuneACCESS table, retaining in-frame rearrangements with V and J assigned. Such tables are incomplete; in checked studies, under half of the missing clones stem from an unresolved V gene, and the remainder is unexplained. This sample lists around 400,000 clones; about 93% were detected once. The biggest ten clones account for more than 9% of the sample. The treatment or condition label here, explained by the study, means: around 19 received Ad26.COV2.S at low or high dose, single or two shots; roughly 5 received placebo; per-sample allocation not given. Repertoires of vaccine and placebo recipients were sequenced from samples collected on day 63 after the first injection.

The specimen comprised peripheral blood, sampled in a trial of Ad26.COV2.S vaccine versus placebo. Every receptor here comes from a person between 18 and 65 years old who received the Ad26.COV2.S COVID-19 vaccine or a placebo.

This sequence joins TRBV25-1 and TRBJ2-7, with a tentative D call TRBD1 (6 bases). CDR1 MGHDK and CDR2 SYGVNS come from the germline V gene. V shed 11 bases and J shed 2 bases, with 19 bases lying between them. This CDR3 has 14 residues. CDR3 nucleotide sequence: TGTGCCGAGGGGGTGGGCGGCCCGACCTACGAGCAGTACTTC. Its translation is CAEGVGGPTYEQYF.

The chain employs TRBV5-1 and TRBJ2-5; D remains ambiguous. The CDR3 loop spans 13 amino acids. V lost 1 base to trimming and J lost 5 bases, with 9 bases between them. Germline-derived CDR1 and CDR2 are SGHRS and YFSETQ. The CDR3 here is CASSLFVGETQYF. In DNA, the CDR3 is TGCGCCAGCAGCTTGTTTGTCGGGGAGACCCAGTACTTC.

V usage is TRBV9 and J usage is TRBJ1-1; D perhaps matches TRBD1 (5 bases). The germline V gene has CDR1 SGDLS and CDR2 YYNGEE. CDR3 length equals 18 residues. V lost 0 bases, J lost 0 bases, and 18 bases lay in between. The CDR3 loop reads CASSVDAGTQDLNTEAFF. For the CDR3, the DNA is TGTGCCAGCAGCGTAGACGCAGGGACCCAAGATTTGAACACTGAAGCTTTCTTT.

The V and J genes are TRBV27 and TRBJ2-3; 10 positions agree with TRBD1. The V and J ends lost 4 bases and 6 bases, in that order; junction bases with no gene match: 13. Germline lookup yields CDR1 MNHEY and CDR2 SMNVEV (reference sequence). The CDR3 runs 17 residues. CDR3 in DNA: TGTGCCAGCAGTTCCGCGCGGACAGGGGGTCTATGGGATACGCAGTATTTT. Translating gives CASSSARTGGLWDTQYF.

The rearrangement links TRBV12-5 to TRBJ2-1; TRBD2 matches at 14 bases. The CDR3 runs to 16 residues. Germline values: CDR1 LGHNT, CDR2 FRNRAP. Trimming took 6 bases from V and 3 from J; bases not matched to a gene: 4. CDR3 sequence: CASGGTSGGLYNEQFF. CDR3 in DNA: TGTGCTAGTGGCGGGACTAGCGGGGGCCTCTACAATGAGCAGTTCTTC.

The genes are TRBV28 and TRBJ2-1, with unresolved D. The V and J ends lost 7 bases and 10 bases respectively, with 14 bases between them. CDR3 length equals 12 residues. Germline CDR1 is MDHEN and CDR2 is SYDVKM. As DNA, the CDR3 is TGTGCCAGCAATGCCTCCGGCCGGGAGCAGTTCTTC. Protein product: CASNASGREQFF.

The chain recombines TRBV15 with TRBJ2-1, with 14 bases identical to TRBD2. This CDR3 is 16 amino acids long. CDR1 is LNHNV, CDR2 YYDKDF, per germline (reference sequence). Losses at the gene ends were 4 bases for V and 9 bases for J; bases not matched to a gene: 8. CDR3 loop: CATSTPPGLAGAEQFF. The CDR3 nucleotides are TGTGCCACCAGCACTCCCCCGGGACTAGCGGGAGCTGAGCAGTTCTTC.

The rearrangement uses TRBV5-4 and TRBJ2-1; D is undetermined. From germline, CDR1 is SGHNT and CDR2 YYREEE (reference sequence). CDR3 size: 12 residues. V was trimmed by 7 bases and J by 5 bases, leaving 10 bases between them. The CDR3 sequence is CASRRAHNEQFF. The DNA of the CDR3 is TGTGCCAGCCGACGGGCTCACAATGAGCAGTTCTTC.

The gene calls are TRBV5-4 and TRBJ2-7, with D possibly TRBD1 on 5 matching bases. The CDR3 runs 15 residues. Deletions cut 4 bases from V and 3 bases from J, with 17 bases between. CDR1 SGHNT and CDR2 YYREEE come from the germline V gene (reference sequence). CDR3 sequence: CASSHYSTVRYEQYF. CDR3 bases: TGTGCCAGCAGCCACTACTCGACAGTCCGCTACGAGCAGTACTTC. Full variable domain (missing parts from reference TRBV5-4 and TRBJ2-7): ETGVTQSPTHLIKTRGQQVTLRCSSQSGHNTVSWYQQALGQGPQFIFQYYREEENGRGNFPPRFSGLQFPNYSSELNVNALELDDSALYLCASSHYSTVRYEQYFGPGTRLTVT.

This chain's CDR3 is CASSPSAYSTDTQYF. The CDR3 region has the DNA TGTGCCAGCAGCCCTAGCGCGTATAGCACAGATACGCAGTATTTT. V is TRBV28 and J is TRBJ2-3, with D perhaps TRBD2 (6 bases). V was shortened by 6 bases and J by 0 bases, with 13 bases between the two germline ends. Per the germline V gene, CDR1 is MDHEN and CDR2 is SYDVKM. CDR3 size: 15 residues.